A selection of T cell receptor beta chains follows, all from one sample in a study of cytomegalovirus exposure and HLA in healthy donors. TCRdb's copy holds only in-frame clones and misses some; the assay was immunoSEQ multiplex PCR. Counted here are some 150,000 clones, 86% occurring once; the ten biggest clones make up approximately 2%. What was sequenced was PBMCs. The source of these receptors is a human donor in good health. Each CDR3 is given with its conserved first and last residue. The D gene is left open where the match is weak. For some rows the clone size is stated as once, few or many, or as a class when expanded; others skip it.

J: TRBJ1-4; size: .; V: TRBV29-1; D: .; CDR3: CSVEGPEEKLFF; DNA: TGCAGCGTTGAGGGGCCGGAGGAAAAACTGTTTTTT
J: TRBJ1-5; size: .; V: TRBV15; D: .; CDR3: CATSHPGWGGSNQPQHF; DNA: TGTGCCACCAGCCATCCGGGCTGGGGGGGGAGCAATCAGCCCCAGCATTTT
J: TRBJ2-5; size: .; V: TRBV6-5; D: .; CDR3: CASRTSPAIQTQYF; DNA: TGTGCCAGCAGAACTAGCCCTGCCATTCAGACCCAGTACTTC
J: TRBJ2-7; size: .; V: TRBV4-1; D: .; CDR3: CASSQFRSRDRNYEQYF; DNA: TGCGCCAGCAGCCAATTTAGATCGCGGGACCGAAATTACGAGCAGTACTTC
J: TRBJ2-5; size: .; V: TRBV27; D: .; CDR3: CASSFLAQETQYF; DNA: TGTGCCAGCAGTTTCCTGGCACAAGAGACCCAGTACTTC
J: TRBJ2-5; size: .; V: TRBV5-4; D: .; CDR3: CASSRRTGGGETQYF; DNA: TGTGCCAGCAGCCGACGGACAGGTGGGGGGGAGACCCAGTACTTC
J: TRBJ2-1; size: .; V: TRBV4-1; D: .; CDR3: CASSQDKGGREQFF; DNA: TGCGCCAGCAGCCAAGATAAAGGGGGTCGAGAGCAGTTCTTC
J: TRBJ2-3; size: .; V: TRBV7-2; D: .; CDR3: CASSIRLVGTDTQYF; DNA: TGTGCCAGCAGCATACGACTGGTCGGCACAGATACGCAGTATTTT
J: TRBJ2-7; size: few; V: TRBV7-2; D: TRBD1; CDR3: CASSRQGWEQYF; DNA: TGTGCCAGCAGCAGACAGGGGTGGGAGCAGTACTTC
J: TRBJ1-1; size: few; V: TRBV7-2; D: .; CDR3: CASRSGRSGEAFF; DNA: TGTGCCAGCAGATCCGGGAGGTCTGGGGAAGCTTTCTTT
J: TRBJ1-2; size: .; V: TRBV30; D: .; CDR3: CAWTPRTPNYGYTF; DNA: TGTGCCTGGACGCCGAGGACTCCTAACTATGGCTACACCTTC
J: TRBJ2-3; size: .; V: TRBV15; D: .; CDR3: CATSRDLPSIVNQGAQYF; DNA: TGTGCCACCAGCAGAGATTTACCCTCGATTGTCAACCAGGGCGCGCAGTATTTT
J: TRBJ1-2; size: .; V: TRBV7-3; D: .; CDR3: CASSLITGLGYTF; DNA: TGTGCCAGCAGCTTAATAACAGGTCTTGGCTACACCTTC
J: TRBJ1-5; size: .; V: TRBV19; D: .; CDR3: CASSMARSRGNQPQHF; DNA: TGTGCCAGTAGTATGGCGCGCTCGAGGGGCAATCAGCCCCAGCATTTT
J: TRBJ1-1; size: .; V: TRBV5-1; D: TRBD1; CDR3: CASSASGGGEAFF; DNA: TGCGCCAGCAGCGCATCAGGGGGCGGCGAAGCTTTCTTT
J: TRBJ1-5; size: .; V: TRBV29-1; D: TRBD1; CDR3: CSVAVGGGGNQPQHF; DNA: TGCAGCGTTGCTGTCGGAGGGGGCGGCAATCAGCCCCAGCATTTT
J: TRBJ2-2; size: .; V: TRBV6-6; D: .; CDR3: CASSYLAGNTGELFF; DNA: TGTGCCAGCAGTTACCTGGCAGGGAACACCGGGGAGCTGTTTTTT
J: TRBJ1-2; size: .; V: TRBV10-3; D: .; CDR3: CAISGDTVSYGYTF; DNA: TGTGCCATCAGTGGGGACACGGTTTCATATGGCTACACCTTC
J: TRBJ1-5; size: .; V: TRBV18; D: TRBD1; CDR3: CASSSGQAAQGQPQHF; DNA: TGTGCCAGCTCATCTGGACAGGCGGCCCAGGGACAGCCCCAGCATTTT
J: TRBJ1-1; size: .; V: TRBV2; D: .; CDR3: CASRSQANTEAFF; DNA: TGTGCCAGCAGATCACAGGCGAACACTGAAGCTTTCTTT
J: TRBJ2-1; size: .; V: TRBV7-2; D: TRBD2; CDR3: CASSFKGLASYNEQFF; DNA: TGTGCCAGCAGCTTCAAGGGACTAGCATCCTACAATGAGCAGTTCTTC
J: TRBJ2-1; size: .; V: TRBV7-2; D: .; CDR3: CASSPRSGGLYNEQFF; DNA: TGTGCCAGCAGCCCCCGTTCGGGGGGCTTATACAATGAGCAGTTCTTC
J: TRBJ1-2; size: .; V: TRBV23-1; D: TRBD1; CDR3: CASRASRDRGNYGYTF; DNA: TGCGCCAGCCGTGCTTCGAGGGACAGGGGAAACTATGGCTACACCTTC
J: TRBJ1-5; size: .; V: TRBV15; D: TRBD1; CDR3: CATSRDHRGDNQPQHF; DNA: TGTGCCACCAGCAGAGATCACAGGGGGGACAATCAGCCCCAGCATTTT
J: TRBJ2-7; size: .; V: TRBV5-1; D: TRBD1; CDR3: CASSLEQGAHEQYF; DNA: TGCGCCAGCAGCTTGGAGCAGGGGGCCCACGAGCAGTACTTC
J: TRBJ2-7; size: .; V: TRBV27; D: TRBD2; CDR3: CASRDSGGSSYEQYF; DNA: TGTGCCAGCAGGGATAGCGGGGGAAGCTCCTACGAGCAGTACTTC
J: TRBJ2-7; size: .; V: TRBV6-6; D: TRBD2; CDR3: CASSYPASGVYEQYF; DNA: TGTGCCAGCAGTTACCCGGCTAGCGGGGTTTACGAGCAGTACTTC
J: TRBJ2-7; size: .; V: TRBV4-1; D: .; CDR3: CASSQGDTYEQYF; DNA: TGCGCCAGCAGCCAAGGAGACACCTACGAGCAGTACTTC
J: TRBJ1-1; size: .; V: TRBV5-1; D: .; CDR3: CASSVLTSNTEAFF; DNA: TGCGCCAGCAGCGTACTAACAAGTAACACTGAAGCTTTCTTT
J: TRBJ2-3; size: .; V: TRBV7-9; D: .; CDR3: CASSLAGANLQYF; DNA: TGTGCCAGCAGCTTAGCGGGCGCAAACTTACAGTATTTT
J: TRBJ2-7; size: .; V: TRBV6-5; D: TRBD1; CDR3: CASSYGQGLSYEQYF; DNA: TGTGCCAGCAGCTATGGACAGGGGCTGTCCTACGAGCAGTACTTC
J: TRBJ1-2; size: once; V: TRBV16; D: .; CDR3: CASSQLRDTYGYTF; DNA: TGTGCCAGCAGCCAGCTACGGGACACATATGGCTACACCTTC
J: TRBJ1-5; size: .; V: TRBV30; D: TRBD1; CDR3: CAWSGTGDQPQHF; DNA: TGTGCCTGGAGCGGGACAGGGGATCAGCCCCAGCATTTT
J: TRBJ1-5; size: .; V: TRBV27; D: .; CDR3: CASSLGQGNQPQHF; DNA: TGTGCCAGCAGTTTAGGGCAGGGCAATCAGCCCCAGCATTTT
J: TRBJ1-3; size: .; V: TRBV11-2; D: .; CDR3: CASSLDTFQKTIYF; DNA: TGTGCCAGCAGCTTAGATACGTTCCAGAAGACCATATATTTT
J: TRBJ1-2; size: .; V: TRBV5-5; D: .; CDR3: CASSLRQGQAYGYTF; DNA: TGTGCCAGCAGCTTGAGGCAGGGTCAAGCCTATGGCTACACCTTC
J: TRBJ2-3; size: once; V: TRBV29-1; D: TRBD2; CDR3: CSVDPGLAGGGDTQYF; DNA: TGCAGCGTTGATCCGGGACTAGCGGGAGGTGGGGATACGCAGTATTTT
J: TRBJ2-7; size: few; V: TRBV5-1; D: TRBD1; CDR3: CASSLAWQGAGEQYF; DNA: TGCGCCAGCAGCTTGGCCTGGCAGGGGGCGGGCGAGCAGTACTTC
J: TRBJ1-1; size: .; V: TRBV7-2; D: TRBD1; CDR3: CASSTPGQGNTEAFF; DNA: TGTGCCAGCAGCACCCCGGGACAGGGAAACACTGAAGCTTTCTTT
J: TRBJ1-1; size: .; V: TRBV6-1; D: .; CDR3: CASSKQASGAEAFF; DNA: TGTGCCAGCAGTAAACAGGCCTCGGGGGCTGAAGCTTTCTTT
J: TRBJ2-2; size: .; V: TRBV2; D: .; CDR3: CASPKPWTGELFF; DNA: TGTGCCAGTCCTAAGCCTTGGACCGGGGAGCTGTTTTTT
J: TRBJ1-4; size: .; V: TRBV9; D: .; CDR3: CASSVATRGADEKLFF; DNA: TGTGCCAGCAGCGTAGCTACGCGGGGGGCGGATGAAAAACTGTTTTTT
J: TRBJ1-5; size: .; V: TRBV5-6; D: TRBD1; CDR3: CASSSLGGLSNQPQHF; DNA: TGTGCCAGCAGCTCCCTAGGGGGCTTAAGCAATCAGCCCCAGCATTTT
J: TRBJ2-3; size: .; V: TRBV29-1; D: TRBD1; CDR3: CSVGDSSTDTQYF; DNA: TGCAGCGTCGGGGACAGTAGCACAGATACGCAGTATTTT
J: TRBJ1-2; size: .; V: TRBV19; D: TRBD1; CDR3: CASSPGTGGLNYGYTF; DNA: TGTGCCAGTAGTCCCGGGACAGGGGGATTGAACTATGGCTACACCTTC
J: TRBJ1-1; size: once; V: TRBV2; D: .; CDR3: CASLLNFRSTEAFF; DNA: TGTGCCAGCCTTTTAAACTTTCGGAGCACTGAAGCTTTCTTT
J: TRBJ1-3; size: .; V: TRBV7-7; D: .; CDR3: CASSLGPGKGNTIYF; DNA: TGTGCCAGCAGCTTAGGTCCAGGGAAGGGAAACACCATATATTTT
J: TRBJ1-3; size: .; V: TRBV5-4; D: TRBD1; CDR3: CASSSRDRGNTIYF; DNA: TGTGCCAGCAGCTCCCGGGACAGGGGAAACACCATATATTTT
J: TRBJ2-3; size: once; V: TRBV5-1; D: .; CDR3: CASSPYAGVGKADTQYF; DNA: TGCGCCAGCAGCCCATATGCAGGGGTGGGCAAAGCAGATACGCAGTATTTT
J: TRBJ2-7; size: .; V: TRBV7-9; D: .; CDR3: CASSLPAYEQYF; DNA: TGTGCCAGCAGCTTACCAGCCTACGAGCAGTACTTC
J: TRBJ2-7; size: .; V: TRBV5-1; D: TRBD2; CDR3: CASSLVAGGSYEQYF; DNA: TGCGCCAGCAGCTTGGTAGCGGGGGGCTCCTACGAGCAGTACTTC
J: TRBJ2-1; size: .; V: TRBV9; D: TRBD1; CDR3: CASSVVDQGDEQFF; DNA: TGTGCCAGCAGCGTAGTGGACCAGGGGGATGAGCAGTTCTTC
J: TRBJ1-2; size: .; V: TRBV6-5; D: .; CDR3: CASSYAGDRDGYTF; DNA: TGTGCCAGCAGTTACGCAGGGGATAGGGATGGCTACACCTTC
J: TRBJ1-2; size: .; V: TRBV2; D: .; CDR3: CASTAAGPFTF; DNA: TGTGCCAGCACTGCGGCAGGGCCGTTCACCTTC
J: TRBJ1-2; size: .; V: TRBV2; D: TRBD1; CDR3: CASRDRDRAYGYTF; DNA: TGTGCCAGCAGGGACCGGGACAGGGCCTATGGCTACACCTTC
J: TRBJ2-1; size: .; V: TRBV30; D: TRBD2; CDR3: CAWRKHSGVSYNEQFF; DNA: TGTGCCTGGAGAAAACATAGCGGGGTTTCCTACAATGAGCAGTTCTTC
J: TRBJ2-1; size: .; V: TRBV7-2; D: TRBD1; CDR3: CASSLDATGMYNEQFF; DNA: TGTGCCAGCAGCTTAGATGCGACAGGGATGTACAATGAGCAGTTCTTC
J: TRBJ2-7; size: .; V: TRBV6-6; D: TRBD1; CDR3: CASTLGQAFGEQYF; DNA: TGTGCCAGCACCCTCGGACAGGCGTTTGGCGAGCAGTACTTC